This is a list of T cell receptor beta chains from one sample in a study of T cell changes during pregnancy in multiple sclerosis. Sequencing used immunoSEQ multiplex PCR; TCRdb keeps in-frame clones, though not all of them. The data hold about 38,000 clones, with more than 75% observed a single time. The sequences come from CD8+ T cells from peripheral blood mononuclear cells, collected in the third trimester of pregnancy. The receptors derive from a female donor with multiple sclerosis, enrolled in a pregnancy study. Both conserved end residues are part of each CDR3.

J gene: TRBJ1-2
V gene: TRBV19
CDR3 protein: CASSILAAYRHYGYTF

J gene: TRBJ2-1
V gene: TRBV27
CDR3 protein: CASSWVGLTLRNEQFF

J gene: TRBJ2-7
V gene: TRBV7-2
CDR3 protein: CASSLIRGGPDEQYF

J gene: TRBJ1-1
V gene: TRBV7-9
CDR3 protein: CASSLTGNTEAFF

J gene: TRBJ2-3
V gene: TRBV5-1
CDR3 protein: CASSPRGTSTDTQYF

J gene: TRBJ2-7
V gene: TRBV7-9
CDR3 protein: CASSFGSGEQYF

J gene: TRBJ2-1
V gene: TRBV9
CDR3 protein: CASSGAGAGNEQFF

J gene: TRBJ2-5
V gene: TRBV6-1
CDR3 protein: CASRPGQGYPQYF

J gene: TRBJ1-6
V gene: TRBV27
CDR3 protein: CASRPGGGSPLHF

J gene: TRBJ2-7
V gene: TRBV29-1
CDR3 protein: CSVEAGDYEQYF

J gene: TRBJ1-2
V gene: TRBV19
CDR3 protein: CASSIGDTGTYGYTF

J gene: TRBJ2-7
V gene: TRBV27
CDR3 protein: CASSQAGLGHEQYF

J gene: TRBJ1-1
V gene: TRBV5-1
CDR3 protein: CASSFRGRGEGTEAFF

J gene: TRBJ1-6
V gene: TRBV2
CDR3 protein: CASSDTRAPWGNSPLHF

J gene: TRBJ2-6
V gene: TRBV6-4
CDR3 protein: CASSGTANTGANVLTF

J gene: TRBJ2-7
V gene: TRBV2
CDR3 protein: CASMQGGTENYEQYF

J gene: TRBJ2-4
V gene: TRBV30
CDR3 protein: CAWSVASPALAKNIQYF

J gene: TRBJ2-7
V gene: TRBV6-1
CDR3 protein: CASSEGLAGSNEQYF

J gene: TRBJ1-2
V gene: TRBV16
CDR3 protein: CASSPQGTHYGYTF

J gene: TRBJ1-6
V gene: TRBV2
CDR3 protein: CASTPGVPYNSPLHF

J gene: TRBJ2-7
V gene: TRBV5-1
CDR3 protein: CASSLGRDRVNEQYF

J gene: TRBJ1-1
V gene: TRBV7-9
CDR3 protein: CASSFAGTEAFF

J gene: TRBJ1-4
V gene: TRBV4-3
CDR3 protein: CASSRIRGGGEKLFF